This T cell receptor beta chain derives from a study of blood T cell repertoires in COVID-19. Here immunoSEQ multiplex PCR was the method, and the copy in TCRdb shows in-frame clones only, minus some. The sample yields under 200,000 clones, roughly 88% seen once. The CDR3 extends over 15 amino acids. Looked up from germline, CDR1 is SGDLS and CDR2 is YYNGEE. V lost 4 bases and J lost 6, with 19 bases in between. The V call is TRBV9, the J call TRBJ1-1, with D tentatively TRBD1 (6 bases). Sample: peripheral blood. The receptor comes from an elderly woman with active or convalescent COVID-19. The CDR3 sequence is CASSPTQGRIPEAFF. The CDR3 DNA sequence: TGTGCCAGCAGCCCCACACAGGGCAGGATCCCTGAAGCTTTCTTT.